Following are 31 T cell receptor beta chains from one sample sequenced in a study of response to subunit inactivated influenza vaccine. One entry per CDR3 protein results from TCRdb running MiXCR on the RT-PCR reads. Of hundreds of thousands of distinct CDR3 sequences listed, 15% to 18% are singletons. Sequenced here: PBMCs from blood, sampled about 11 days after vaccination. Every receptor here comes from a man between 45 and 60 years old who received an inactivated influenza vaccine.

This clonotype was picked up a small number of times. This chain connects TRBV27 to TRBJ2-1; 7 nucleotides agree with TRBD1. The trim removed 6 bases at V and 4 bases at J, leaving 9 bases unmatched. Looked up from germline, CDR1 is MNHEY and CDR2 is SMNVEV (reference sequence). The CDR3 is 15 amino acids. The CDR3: CASSAGTEVYNEQFF. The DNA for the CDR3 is TGTGCCAGCAGCGCCGGGACAGAAGTTTACAATGAGCAGTTCTTC.

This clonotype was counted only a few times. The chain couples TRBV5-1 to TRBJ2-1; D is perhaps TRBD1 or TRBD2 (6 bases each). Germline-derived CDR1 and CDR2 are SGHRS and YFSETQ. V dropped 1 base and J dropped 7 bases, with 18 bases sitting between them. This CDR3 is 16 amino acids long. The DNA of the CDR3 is TGCGCCAGCAGCTTGCCCTCGGGGGCTAGCCTAAATGAGCAGTTCTTC. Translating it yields CASSLPSGASLNEQFF. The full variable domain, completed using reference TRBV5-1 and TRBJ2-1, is KAGVTQTPRYLIKTRGQQVTLSCSPISGHRSVSWYQQTPGQGLQFLFEYFSETQRNKGNFPGRFSGRQFSNSRSEMNVSTLELGDSALYLCASSLPSGASLNEQFFGPGTRLTVL.

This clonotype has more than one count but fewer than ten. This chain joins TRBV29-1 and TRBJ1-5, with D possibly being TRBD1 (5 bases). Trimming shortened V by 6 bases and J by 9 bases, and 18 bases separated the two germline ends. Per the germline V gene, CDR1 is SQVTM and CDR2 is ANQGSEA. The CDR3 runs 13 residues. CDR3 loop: CSVVRDPGGPQHF. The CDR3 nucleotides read TGCAGCGTCGTCCGGGACCCGGGAGGGCCCCAGCATTTT.

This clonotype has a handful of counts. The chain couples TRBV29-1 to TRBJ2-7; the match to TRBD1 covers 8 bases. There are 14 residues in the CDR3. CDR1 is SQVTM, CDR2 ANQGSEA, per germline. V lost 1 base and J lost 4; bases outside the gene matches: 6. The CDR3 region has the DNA TGCAGCGTTGAAGGAGGACAGGGAGCTTACGAGCAGTACTTC. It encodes CSVEGGQGAYEQYF.

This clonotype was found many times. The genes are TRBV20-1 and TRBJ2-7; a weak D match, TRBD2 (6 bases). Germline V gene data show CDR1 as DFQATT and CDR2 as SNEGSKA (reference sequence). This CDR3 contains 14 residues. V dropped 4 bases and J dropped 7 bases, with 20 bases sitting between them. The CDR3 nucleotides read TGCAGTGCTATGTCCGGGACTTCCTCGGAGGAGCAGTACTTC. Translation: CSAMSGTSSEEQYF.

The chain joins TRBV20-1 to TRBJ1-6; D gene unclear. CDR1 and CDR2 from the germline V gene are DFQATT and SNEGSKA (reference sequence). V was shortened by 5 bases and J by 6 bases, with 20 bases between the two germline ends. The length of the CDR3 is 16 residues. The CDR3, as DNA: TGCAGTGCTGAGACCCCCAATTTCAAGGGTAATTCACCCCTCCACTTT. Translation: CSAETPNFKGNSPLHF.

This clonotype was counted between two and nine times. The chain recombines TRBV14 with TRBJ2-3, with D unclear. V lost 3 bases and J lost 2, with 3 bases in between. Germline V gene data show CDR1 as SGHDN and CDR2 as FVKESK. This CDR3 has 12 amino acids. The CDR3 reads CASSHLTDTQYF. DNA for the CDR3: TGTGCCAGCAGCCACCTCACAGATACGCAGTATTTT.

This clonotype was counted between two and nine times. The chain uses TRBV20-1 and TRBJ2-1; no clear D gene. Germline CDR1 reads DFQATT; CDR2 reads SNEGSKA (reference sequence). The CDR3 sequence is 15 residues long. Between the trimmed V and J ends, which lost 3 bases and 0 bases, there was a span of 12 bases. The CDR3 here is CSASPLGSSYNEQFF. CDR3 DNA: TGCAGTGCTAGTCCATTGGGAAGCTCCTACAATGAGCAGTTCTTC.

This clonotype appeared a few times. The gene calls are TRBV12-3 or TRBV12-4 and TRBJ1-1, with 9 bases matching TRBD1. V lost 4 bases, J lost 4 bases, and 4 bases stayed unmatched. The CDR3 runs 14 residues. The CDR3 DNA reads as TGTGCCAGCAGTTATACAGGGGGCGGCACTGAAGCTTTCTTT. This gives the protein CASSYTGGGTEAFF.

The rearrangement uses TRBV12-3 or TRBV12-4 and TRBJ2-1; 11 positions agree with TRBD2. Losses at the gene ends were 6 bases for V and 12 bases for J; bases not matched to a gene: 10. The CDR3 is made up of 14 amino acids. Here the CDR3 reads CASSPSGGSAVQFF. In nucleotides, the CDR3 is TGTGCCAGCAGCCCTAGCGGGGGGTCCGCCGTGCAGTTCTTC.

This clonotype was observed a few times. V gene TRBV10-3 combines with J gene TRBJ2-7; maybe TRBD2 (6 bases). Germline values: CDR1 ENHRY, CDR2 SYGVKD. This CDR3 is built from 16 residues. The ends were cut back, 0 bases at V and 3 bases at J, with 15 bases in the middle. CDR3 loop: CAISESISGGIYEQYF. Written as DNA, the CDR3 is TGTGCCATCAGTGAGTCGATCAGCGGAGGGATCTACGAGCAGTACTTC.

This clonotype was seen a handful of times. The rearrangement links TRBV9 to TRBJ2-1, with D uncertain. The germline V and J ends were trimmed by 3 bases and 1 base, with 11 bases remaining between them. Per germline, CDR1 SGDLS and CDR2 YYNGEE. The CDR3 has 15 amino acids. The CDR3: CASSGSAASYNEQFF. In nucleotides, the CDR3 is TGTGCCAGCAGCGGGAGTGCGGCGTCCTACAATGAGCAGTTCTTC.

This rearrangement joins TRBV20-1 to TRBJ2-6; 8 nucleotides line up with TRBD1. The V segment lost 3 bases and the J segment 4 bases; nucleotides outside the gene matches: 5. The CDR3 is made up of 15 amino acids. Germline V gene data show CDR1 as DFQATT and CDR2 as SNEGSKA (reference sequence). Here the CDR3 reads CSASPQGAGANVLTF. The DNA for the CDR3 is TGCAGTGCTAGTCCCCAGGGGGCCGGGGCCAACGTCCTGACTTTC.

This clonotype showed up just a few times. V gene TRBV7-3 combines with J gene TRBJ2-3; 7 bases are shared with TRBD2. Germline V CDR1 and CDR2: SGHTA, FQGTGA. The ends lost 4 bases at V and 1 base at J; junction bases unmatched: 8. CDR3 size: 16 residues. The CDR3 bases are TGTGCCAGCAGCTCAATCGGGCTAGCGGGCACAGATACGCAGTATTTT. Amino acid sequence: CASSSIGLAGTDTQYF.

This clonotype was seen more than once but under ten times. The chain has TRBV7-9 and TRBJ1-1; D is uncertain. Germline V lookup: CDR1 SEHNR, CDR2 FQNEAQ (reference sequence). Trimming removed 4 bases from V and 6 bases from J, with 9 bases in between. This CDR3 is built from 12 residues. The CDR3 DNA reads TGTGCCAGCAGCTCCCTAAGGGCTGAAGCTTTCTTT. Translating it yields CASSSLRAEAFF.

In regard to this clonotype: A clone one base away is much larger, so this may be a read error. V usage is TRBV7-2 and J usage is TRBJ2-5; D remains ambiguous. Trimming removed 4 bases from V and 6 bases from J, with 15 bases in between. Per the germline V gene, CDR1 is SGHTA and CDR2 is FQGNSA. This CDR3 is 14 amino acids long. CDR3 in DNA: TGTGCCAGCAGCTCGTGGACGAGCGTGAAGACCCAGTACTTC. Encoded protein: CASSSWTSVKTQYF.

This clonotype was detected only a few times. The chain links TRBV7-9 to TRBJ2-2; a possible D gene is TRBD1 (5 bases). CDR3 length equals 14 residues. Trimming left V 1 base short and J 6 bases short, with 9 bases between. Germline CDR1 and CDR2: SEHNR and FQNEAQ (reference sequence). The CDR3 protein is CASSLGQFPGELFF. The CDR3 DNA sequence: TGTGCCAGCAGCTTAGGACAGTTTCCCGGGGAGCTGTTTTTT.

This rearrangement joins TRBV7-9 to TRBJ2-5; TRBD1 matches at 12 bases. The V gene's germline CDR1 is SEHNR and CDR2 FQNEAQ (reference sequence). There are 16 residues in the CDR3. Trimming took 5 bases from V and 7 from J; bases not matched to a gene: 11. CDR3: CASSPRGTGGPRTQYF. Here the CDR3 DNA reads TGTGCCAGCAGCCCTAGGGGGACAGGGGGCCCTAGGACCCAGTACTTC.

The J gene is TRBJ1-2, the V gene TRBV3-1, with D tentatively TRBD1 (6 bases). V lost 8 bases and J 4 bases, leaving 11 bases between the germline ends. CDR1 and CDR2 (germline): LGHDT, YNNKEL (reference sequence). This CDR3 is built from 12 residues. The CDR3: CASLGGGYGYTF. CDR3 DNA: TGTGCCAGCTTGGGGGGCGGCTATGGCTACACCTTC.

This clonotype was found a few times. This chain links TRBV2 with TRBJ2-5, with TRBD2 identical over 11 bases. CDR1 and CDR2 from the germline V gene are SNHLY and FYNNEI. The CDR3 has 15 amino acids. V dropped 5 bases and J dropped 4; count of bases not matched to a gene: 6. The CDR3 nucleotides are TGTGCCAGCAGTTCCCGTGGACTAGCGGGAGAGACCCAGTACTTC. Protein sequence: CASSSRGLAGETQYF.

CDR3 nucleotide sequence: TGTGCCAGCAGAACTGACAGGGGTCGGCAGTTCTTC. Translated, it gives CASRTDRGRQFF. The chain has TRBV6-5 and TRBJ2-1, with 8 nucleotides matching TRBD1. Germline V lookup: CDR1 MNHEY, CDR2 SVGAGI. V dropped 6 bases and J dropped 12; count of bases not matched to a gene: 7. The CDR3 is 12 residues long.

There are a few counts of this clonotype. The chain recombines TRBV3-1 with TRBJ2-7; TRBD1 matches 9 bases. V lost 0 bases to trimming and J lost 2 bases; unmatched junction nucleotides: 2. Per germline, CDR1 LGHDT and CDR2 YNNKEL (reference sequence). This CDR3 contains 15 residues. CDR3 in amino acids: CASSQDWDRAYEQYF. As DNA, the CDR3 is TGTGCCAGCAGCCAAGATTGGGACAGGGCCTACGAGCAGTACTTC.

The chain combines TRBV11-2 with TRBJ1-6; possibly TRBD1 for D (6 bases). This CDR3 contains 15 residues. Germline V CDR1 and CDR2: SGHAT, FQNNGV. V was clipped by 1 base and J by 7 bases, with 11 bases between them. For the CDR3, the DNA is TGTGCCAGCAGCTTAGGGACAGTCTTAAATTCACCCCTCCACTTT. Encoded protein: CASSLGTVLNSPLHF. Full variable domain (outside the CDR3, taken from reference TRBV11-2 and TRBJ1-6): EAGVAQSPRYKIIEKRQSVAFWCNPISGHATLYWYQQILGQGPKLLIQFQNNGVVDDSQLPKDRFSAERLKGVDSTLKIQPAKLEDSAVYLCASSLGTVLNSPLHFGNGTRLTVT.

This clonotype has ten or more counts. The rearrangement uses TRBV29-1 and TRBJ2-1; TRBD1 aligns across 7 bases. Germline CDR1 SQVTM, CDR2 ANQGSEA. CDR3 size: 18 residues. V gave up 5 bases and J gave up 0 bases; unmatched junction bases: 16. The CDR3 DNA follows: TGCAGCGTTACTCCGGGACAGACTATTTCGAGCTCCTACAATGAGCAGTTCTTC. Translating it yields CSVTPGQTISSSYNEQFF.

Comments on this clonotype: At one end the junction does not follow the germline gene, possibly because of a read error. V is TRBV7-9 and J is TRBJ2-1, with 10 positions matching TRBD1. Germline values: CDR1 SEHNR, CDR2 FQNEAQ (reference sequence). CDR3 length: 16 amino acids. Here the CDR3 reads CAGRTDRGSSYNEQFF. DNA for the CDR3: TGTGCCGGCAGAACGGACAGGGGGAGCTCCTACAATGAGCAGTTCTTC.

The chain's CDR3 is CATSVTGELFF. The CDR3 DNA sequence: TGTGCCACCAGTGTTACCGGGGAGCTGTTTTTT. The V gene is TRBV15, the J gene TRBJ2-2; D remains unclear. The ends were cut back, 6 bases at V and 5 bases at J, with 4 bases in the middle. In germline, CDR1 is LNHNV, CDR2 YYDKDF (reference sequence). The CDR3 contains 11 residues.

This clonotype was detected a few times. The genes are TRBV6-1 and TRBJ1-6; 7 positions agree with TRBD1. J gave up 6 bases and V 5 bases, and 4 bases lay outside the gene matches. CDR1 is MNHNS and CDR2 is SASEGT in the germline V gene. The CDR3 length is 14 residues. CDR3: CASSTQGFNSPLHF. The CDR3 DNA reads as TGTGCCAGCAGTACACAGGGGTTTAATTCACCCCTCCACTTT.

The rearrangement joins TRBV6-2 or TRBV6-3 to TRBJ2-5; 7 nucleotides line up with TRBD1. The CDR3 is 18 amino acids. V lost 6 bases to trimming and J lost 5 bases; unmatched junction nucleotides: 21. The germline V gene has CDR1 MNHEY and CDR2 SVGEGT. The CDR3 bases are TGTGCCAGCAGCTCCCCCCTAAAGACAGGGCCCAGGCGGGAGACCCAGTACTTC. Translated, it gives CASSSPLKTGPRRETQYF.

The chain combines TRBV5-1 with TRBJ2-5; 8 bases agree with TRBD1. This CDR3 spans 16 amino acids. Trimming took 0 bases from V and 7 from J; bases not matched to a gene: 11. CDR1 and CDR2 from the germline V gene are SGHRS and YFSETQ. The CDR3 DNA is TGCGCCAGCAGCTTGGAAGTCTTGGGACAGGCGGGGACCCAGTACTTC. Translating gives CASSLEVLGQAGTQYF.

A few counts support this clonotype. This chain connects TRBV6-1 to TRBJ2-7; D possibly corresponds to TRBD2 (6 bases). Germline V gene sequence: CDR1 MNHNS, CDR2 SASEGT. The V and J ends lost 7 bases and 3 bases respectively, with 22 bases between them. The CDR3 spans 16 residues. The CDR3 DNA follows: TGTGCCAGCACTCGGTCGAGGACTACCGGGAGCTACGAGCAGTACTTC. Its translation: CASTRSRTTGSYEQYF.

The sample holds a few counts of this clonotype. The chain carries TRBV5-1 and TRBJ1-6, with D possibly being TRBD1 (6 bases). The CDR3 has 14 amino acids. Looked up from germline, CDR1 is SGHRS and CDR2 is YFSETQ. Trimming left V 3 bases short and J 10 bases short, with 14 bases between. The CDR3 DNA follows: TGCGCCAGCAGCTACGGGGGGGCACAGTCACCCCTCCACTTT. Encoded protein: CASSYGGAQSPLHF.